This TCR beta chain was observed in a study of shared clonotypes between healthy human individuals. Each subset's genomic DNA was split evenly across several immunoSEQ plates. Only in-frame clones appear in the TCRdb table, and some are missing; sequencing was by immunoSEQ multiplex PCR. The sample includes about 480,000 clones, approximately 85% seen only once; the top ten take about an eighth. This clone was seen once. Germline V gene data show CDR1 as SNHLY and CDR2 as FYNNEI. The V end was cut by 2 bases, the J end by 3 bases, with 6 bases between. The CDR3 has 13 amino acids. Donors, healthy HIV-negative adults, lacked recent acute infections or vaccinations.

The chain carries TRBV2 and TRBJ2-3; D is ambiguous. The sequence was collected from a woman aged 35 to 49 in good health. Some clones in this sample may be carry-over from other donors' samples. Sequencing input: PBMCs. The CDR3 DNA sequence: TGTGCCAGCAGTGAAAAGATAACAGATACGCAGTATTTT. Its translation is CASSEKITDTQYF.